This T cell receptor (beta chain) appears in the sequencing data of a study of tumor-infiltrating lymphocytes in primary liver carcinoma. A word on this clonotype: Because the CDR3 is missing its conserved closing phenylalanine or tryptophan, this is likely a read error. It is unclear where the CDR3 begins or ends on the DNA, so no DNA is shown, and the CDR3 is as TCRdb lists it.

Germline values: CDR1 MGHRA, CDR2 YSYEKL. The length of the CDR3 is 14 amino acids, counting both ends. Unsorted bulk tissue of about 17-32 mg yielded co-extracted RNA and DNA. A primer in the constant region served to generate TCR beta cDNA from 450 to 650 ng of total RNA. Amplification in three nested multiplex PCR rounds with slightly modified ARM-PCR gave rise to TCR beta libraries. Running 9 to 11 cycles apiece, the first two PCR rounds relied on TRBV1-TRBV30 forward primers together with a C-beta reverse primer. MiXCR, applied by TCRdb to the multiplex PCR reads, yields one record per CDR3 protein. Among about 100,000 distinct CDR3 sequences listed, about 73% were seen once.

This TCR came from a man in his forties with primary liver carcinoma and hepatitis B virus infection. Sequencing was carried out using tumor-adjacent normal liver tissue. The rearrangement links TRBV4-1 to TRBJ1-2. The CDR3 reads CASSQEGPAFGYTP.